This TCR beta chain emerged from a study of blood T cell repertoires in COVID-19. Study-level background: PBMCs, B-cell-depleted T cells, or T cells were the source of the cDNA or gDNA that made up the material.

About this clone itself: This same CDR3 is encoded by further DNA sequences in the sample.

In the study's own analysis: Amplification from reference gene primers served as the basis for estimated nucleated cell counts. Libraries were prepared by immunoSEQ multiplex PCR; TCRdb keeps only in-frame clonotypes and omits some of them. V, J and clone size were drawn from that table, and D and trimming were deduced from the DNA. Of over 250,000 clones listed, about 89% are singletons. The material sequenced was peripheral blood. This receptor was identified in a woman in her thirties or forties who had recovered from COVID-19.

The CDR3 loop reads CASSLQGAETQYF. CDR3 bases: TGTGCCAGCAGCTTACAGGGCGCAGAGACCCAGTACTTC. The chain links TRBV7-9 to TRBJ2-5; TRBD1 is a possible D gene (5 bases). Germline CDR1 and CDR2: SEHNR and FQNEAQ (reference sequence). With 2 bases removed from V and 4 bases from J, the gap between germline ends came to 8 bases. This CDR3 spans 13 amino acids.